This T cell receptor (beta chain) was profiled in a study of T cell repertoires in cytomegalovirus infection (dated by TCRdb to about 2019). With regard to the full study: Donor HLA type was relevant to the analysis, because carriage of CMV infection together with the matching HLA type was indicated by public TCR beta signatures.

The instrument given in TCRdb is Illumina HiSeq 1500. TCRdb reworked the public reads: Q25 trimming with fastp, MiXCR clone assembly, productive beta chains retained. Duplicate CDR3 protein sequences are folded into a single record with the most common DNA and genes. The sample table shows around 270,000 distinct CDR3 sequences, and approximately 9% are seen once. The ten biggest clones cover around 15% of the sample. Between the V and J ends, shortened by 1 base and 6 bases respectively, the junction contains 9 bases. CDR3 length: 14 amino acids, cysteine to phenylalanine. Only the CDR3 portion is preserved as DNA: 42 bases, with reading frame beginning at the first base. Based on the germline V gene, the CDR1 and CDR2 sequences are SGHNT and YENEEA. Points the paper makes about the study in general: In both this cohort and an independent roughly 360-donor cohort, the cumulative frequency of public TCR beta family members distinguished carriers of CMV infection plus the relevant HLA type. The ex vivo response was dominated by HLA-C-restricted CMV-specific TCR beta clonotypes, which also provided the single most frequent clonotype in two of eight donors.

About this clonotype: No antigen is known for it. No qualities accompany the bases; no much larger clone lies one base away.

This sequence originates from a human donor in good health (CMV status not recorded). Some clones in this sample may be carry-over from other donors' samples. The sample was PBMCs. Here the chain combines TRBV11-3 and TRBJ1-4, with no confident D gene call. The DNA sequence reads TGTGCCAGCAGCTTAGGCGGTCTGCATGAAAAACTGTTTTTT. Its translation reads: CASSLGGLHEKLFF.